These 13 T cell receptor beta chains originate from one sample sequenced in a study of T-cell memory formation after mild COVID-19. Using its own MiXCR run on the 5' RACE reads, TCRdb lists one record per CDR3 protein. Of 350,000 or so distinct CDR3 sequences in the sample, under 15% were seen once. The sample taken for sequencing was PBMCs or a T cell subset sorted from them (not recorded which). The receptors derive from a man aged 18 to 29 who had mild COVID-19 (a few samples of this study predate the infection). Cell type and time point are not known.

Only a few counts were recorded for this clonotype. The CDR3: CASSYDRVGYEQYV. The CDR3 DNA reads as TGTGCCAGCAGCTACGACAGGGTCGGATACGAGCAGTACGTC. J is TRBJ2-7 and V is TRBV28, with 7 bases lining up with TRBD1. Looked up from germline, CDR1 is MDHEN and CDR2 is SYDVKM. This CDR3 has 14 amino acids. V trimming: 6 bases; J trimming: 4 bases; junction bases outside the gene matches: 9.

This clonotype was observed a handful of times. The V gene is TRBV20-1, the J gene TRBJ2-7; D might be TRBD2 (5 bases). V was pared by 6 bases and J by 3 bases, with 9 bases between. The CDR3 contains 11 residues. Germline V CDR1 and CDR2: DFQATT, SNEGSKA (reference sequence). CDR3 in DNA: TGCAGTGCCCGGACTGGCTACGAGCAGTACTTC. Its protein is CSARTGYEQYF.

This clonotype was counted ten times or more. The chain's CDR3 is CATWAGQGGTGELFF. CDR3 DNA sequence: TGTGCCACCTGGGCGGGACAGGGGGGGACCGGGGAGCTGTTTTTT. This chain uses TRBV2 with TRBJ2-2, with 11 nucleotides matching TRBD1. The CDR3 covers 15 residues. V shed 10 bases, J shed 5 bases, and the junction held 9 bases outside the gene matches. The germline CDR1 and CDR2 sequences are SNHLY and FYNNEI. The full variable domain, in which reference TRBV2 and TRBJ2-2 provide the parts outside the CDR3, is EPEVTQTPSHQVTQMGQEVILRCVPISNHLYFYWYRQILGQKVEFLVSFYNNEISEKSEIFDDQFSVERPDGSNFTLKIRSTKLEDSAMYFCATWAGQGGTGELFFGEGSRLTVL.

Regarding this clonotype: As the CDR3 is not closed by the conserved phenylalanine or tryptophan, this likely results from a read error. This chain connects TRBV5-1 to TRBJ1-1, with D perhaps TRBD1 (6 bases). This CDR3 spans 15 amino acids. V was pared by 4 bases and J by 4 bases, with 17 bases between. The germline gives CDR1 SGHRS, CDR2 YFSETQ. CDR3 nucleotides: TGCGCCAGCAGCCCTGACAGGTGGGGGTCCACTGAAGCTTTCCTT. Translation gives CASSPDRWGSTEAFL.

CDR3 DNA sequence: TGTGCCAGCAGCAAGCCGGGACAGCTAGCCAAAAACATTCAGTACTTC. Amino acids: CASSKPGQLAKNIQYF. This rearrangement joins TRBV3-2 to TRBJ2-4; TRBD1, the table's D call, lacks a check against the DNA. TRBV3-2 is assigned pseudogene status. The CDR3 has 16 residues.

This clonotype came up many times. V gene TRBV18 combines with J gene TRBJ2-1, with D tentatively TRBD1 or TRBD2 (5 bases each). Trimming took 3 bases from V and 8 from J, leaving 14 bases between them. In germline, CDR1 is KGHSH, CDR2 LQKENI. The CDR3 runs to 14 residues. The chain's CDR3 is CASSPWGWQDEQFF. In DNA form, the CDR3 reads TGTGCCAGCTCACCGTGGGGGTGGCAAGATGAGCAGTTCTTC.

This clonotype has a handful of counts. The V gene is TRBV29-1, the J gene TRBJ1-2; D remains unclear. The V gene's germline CDR1 is SQVTM and CDR2 ANQGSEA. V was cut by 7 bases and J by 4 bases, with 13 bases left in between. The CDR3 runs 12 residues. The CDR3 nucleotides read TGCAGCGCTCTAGACCCATCCTATGGCTACACCTTC. Protein sequence: CSALDPSYGYTF. The variable domain in full, completed from reference TRBV29-1 and TRBJ1-2, reads SAVISQKPSRDICQRGTSLTIQCQVDSQVTMMFWYRQQPGQSLTLIATANQGSEATYESGFVIDKFPISRPNLTFSTLTVSNMSPEDSSIYLCSALDPSYGYTFGSGTRLTVV.

This chain uses TRBV7-6 with TRBJ2-7; the D is unclear. The V gene's germline CDR1 is SGHVS and CDR2 FNYEAQ. This CDR3 has 15 residues. V lost 4 bases and J 7 bases, leaving 20 bases between the germline ends. CDR3 nucleotide sequence: TGTGCCAGCAGCTCAGTGACGGGTACAACTGGGGAGCAGTACTTC. It specifies CASSSVTGTTGEQYF.

This sequence joins TRBV5-1 and TRBJ2-3, with TRBD1 identical over 7 bases. J lost 3 bases, V lost 4 bases, and 11 bases had no gene match. The CDR3 sequence is 16 residues long. CDR1 and CDR2 (germline): SGHRS, YFSETQ. The CDR3 loop is CASSTGTAPGTDTQYF. In DNA, the CDR3 is TGCGCCAGCAGCACGGGGACAGCCCCAGGGACAGATACGCAGTATTTT.

This clonotype turned up a few times. This chain uses TRBV4-3 with TRBJ2-4; 8 bases agree with TRBD1. The V segment lost 3 bases and the J segment 6 bases; nucleotides outside the gene matches: 7. CDR3 length: 15 residues. Looked up from germline, CDR1 is LGHNA and CDR2 is YSLEER. This chain's CDR3 is CASSQGTGARNIQYF. The DNA of the CDR3 is TGCGCCAGCAGCCAGGGGACAGGTGCGAGAAACATTCAGTACTTC.

This clonotype was detected a few times. The chain recombines TRBV27 with TRBJ2-7; D possibly corresponds to TRBD2 (5 bases). Germline CDR1 MNHEY, CDR2 SMNVEV (reference sequence). CDR3 length: 12 amino acids. The V end was cut by 10 bases, the J end by 7 bases, with 17 bases between. The CDR3 region is CATSLITGEQYF. The CDR3 nucleotides read TGTGCCACCTCCCTGATAACGGGGGAGCAGTACTTC.

This clonotype was counted ten times or more. The chain uses TRBV7-9 and TRBJ2-5; D is unresolved. Between the trimmed V and J ends, which lost 4 bases and 7 bases, there was a span of 7 bases. Germline-derived CDR1 and CDR2 are SEHNR and FQNEAQ (reference sequence). CDR3 length: 11 residues. The CDR3 here is CASSYERTQYF. CDR3 sequence (DNA): TGTGCCAGCAGCTATGAAAGGACCCAGTACTTC.

The chain is built from TRBV20-1 and TRBJ1-1, with D uncertain. This CDR3 is built from 11 residues. Germline assignment: CDR1 DFQATT and CDR2 SNEGSKA (reference sequence). Trimming took 6 bases from V and 0 from J, leaving 5 bases between them. The CDR3 DNA is TGCAGTGCCCCTATGAACACTGAAGCTTTCTTT. Protein: CSAPMNTEAFF.